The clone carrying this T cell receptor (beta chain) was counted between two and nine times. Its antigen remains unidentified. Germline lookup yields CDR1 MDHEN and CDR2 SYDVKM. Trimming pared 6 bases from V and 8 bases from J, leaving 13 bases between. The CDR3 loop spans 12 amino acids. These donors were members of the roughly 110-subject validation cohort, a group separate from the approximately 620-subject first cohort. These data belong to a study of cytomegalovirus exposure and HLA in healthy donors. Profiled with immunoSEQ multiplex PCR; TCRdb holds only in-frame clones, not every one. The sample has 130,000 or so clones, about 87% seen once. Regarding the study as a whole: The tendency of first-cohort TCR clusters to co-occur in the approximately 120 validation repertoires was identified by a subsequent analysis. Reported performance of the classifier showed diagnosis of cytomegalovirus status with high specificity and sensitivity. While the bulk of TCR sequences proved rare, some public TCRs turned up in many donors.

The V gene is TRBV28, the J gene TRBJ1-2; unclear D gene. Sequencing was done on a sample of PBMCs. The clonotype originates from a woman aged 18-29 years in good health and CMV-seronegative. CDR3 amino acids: CASRLRSGGYTF. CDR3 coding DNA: TGTGCCAGCAGATTAAGGAGCGGGGGCTACACCTTC.